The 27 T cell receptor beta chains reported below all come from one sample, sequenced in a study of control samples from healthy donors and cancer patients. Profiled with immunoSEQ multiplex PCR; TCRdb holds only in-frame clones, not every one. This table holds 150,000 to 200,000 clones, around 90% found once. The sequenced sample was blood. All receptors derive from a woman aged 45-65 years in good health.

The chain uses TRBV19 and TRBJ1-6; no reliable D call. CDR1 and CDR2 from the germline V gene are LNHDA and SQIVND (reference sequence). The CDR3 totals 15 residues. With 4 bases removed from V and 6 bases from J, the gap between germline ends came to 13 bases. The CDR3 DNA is TGTGCCAGTAGTACATTGAACGGATCTAATTCACCCCTCCACTTT. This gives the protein CASSTLNGSNSPLHF. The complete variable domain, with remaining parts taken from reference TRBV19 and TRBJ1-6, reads DGGITQSPKYLFRKEGQNVTLSCEQNLNHDAMYWYRQDPGQGLRLIYYSQIVNDFQKGDIAEGYSVSREKKESFPLTVTSAQKNPTAFYLCASSTLNGSNSPLHFGNGTRLTVT.

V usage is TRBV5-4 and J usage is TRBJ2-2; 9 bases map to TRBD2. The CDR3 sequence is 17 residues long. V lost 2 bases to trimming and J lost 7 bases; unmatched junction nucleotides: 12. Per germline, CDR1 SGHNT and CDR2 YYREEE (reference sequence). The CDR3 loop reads CASSFSPAGGPDGELFF. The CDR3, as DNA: TGTGCCAGCAGCTTTTCCCCGGCGGGAGGGCCTGACGGGGAGCTGTTTTTT.

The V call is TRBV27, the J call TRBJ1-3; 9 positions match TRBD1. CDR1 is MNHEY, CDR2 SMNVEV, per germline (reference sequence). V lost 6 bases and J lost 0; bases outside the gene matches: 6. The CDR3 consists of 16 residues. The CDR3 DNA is TGTGCCAGCAGGGCCACAGGGGGCTTCTCTGGAAACACCATATATTTT. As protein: CASRATGGFSGNTIYF.

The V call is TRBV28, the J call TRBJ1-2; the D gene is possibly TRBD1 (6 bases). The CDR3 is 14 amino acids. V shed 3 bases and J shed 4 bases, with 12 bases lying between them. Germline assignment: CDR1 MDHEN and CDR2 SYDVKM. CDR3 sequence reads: CASSFGGSGYGYTF. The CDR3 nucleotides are TGTGCCAGCAGTTTTGGGGGCTCGGGCTATGGCTACACCTTC.

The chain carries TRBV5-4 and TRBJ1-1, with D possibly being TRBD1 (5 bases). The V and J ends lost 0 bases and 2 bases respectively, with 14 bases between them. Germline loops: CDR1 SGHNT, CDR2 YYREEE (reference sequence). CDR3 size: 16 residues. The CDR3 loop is CASSLAGGWPNTEAFF. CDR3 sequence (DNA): TGTGCCAGCAGCTTGGCGGGGGGTTGGCCTAACACTGAAGCTTTCTTT.

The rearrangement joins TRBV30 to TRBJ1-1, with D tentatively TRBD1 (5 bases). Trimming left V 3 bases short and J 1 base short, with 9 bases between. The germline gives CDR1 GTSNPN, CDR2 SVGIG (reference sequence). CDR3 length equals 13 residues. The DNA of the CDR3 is TGTGCCTGGAGAAGACAGCGGAACACTGAAGCTTTCTTT. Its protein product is CAWRRQRNTEAFF.

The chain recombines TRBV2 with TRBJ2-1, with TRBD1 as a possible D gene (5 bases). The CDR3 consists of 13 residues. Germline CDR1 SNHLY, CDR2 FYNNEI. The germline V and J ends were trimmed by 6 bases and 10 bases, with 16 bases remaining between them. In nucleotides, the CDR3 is TGTGCCAGCAGCTTCGGCAGGGAAAGAGAGCAGTTCTTC. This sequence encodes CASSFGREREQFF.

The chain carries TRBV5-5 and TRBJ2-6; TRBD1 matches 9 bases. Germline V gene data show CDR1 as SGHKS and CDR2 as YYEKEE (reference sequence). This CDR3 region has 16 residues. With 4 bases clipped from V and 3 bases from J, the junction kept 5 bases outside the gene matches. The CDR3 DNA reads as TGTGCCAGCAGCGCACAGGGGGCGGGTGGGGCCAACGTCCTGACTTTC. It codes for CASSAQGAGGANVLTF.

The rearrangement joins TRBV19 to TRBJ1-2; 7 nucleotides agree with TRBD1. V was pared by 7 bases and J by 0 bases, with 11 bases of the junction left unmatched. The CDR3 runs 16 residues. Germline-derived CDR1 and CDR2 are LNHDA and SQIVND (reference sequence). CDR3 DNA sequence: TGTGCCAGTACTATGGCCCCAACAGGGGCTAACTATGGCTACACCTTC. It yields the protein CASTMAPTGANYGYTF.

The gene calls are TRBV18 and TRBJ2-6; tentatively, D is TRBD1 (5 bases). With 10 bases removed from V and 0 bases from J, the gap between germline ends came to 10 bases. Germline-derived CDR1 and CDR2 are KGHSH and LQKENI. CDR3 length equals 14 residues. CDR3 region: CATRQSSGANVLTF. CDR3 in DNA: TGTGCCACCCGACAGAGCTCTGGGGCCAACGTCCTGACTTTC.

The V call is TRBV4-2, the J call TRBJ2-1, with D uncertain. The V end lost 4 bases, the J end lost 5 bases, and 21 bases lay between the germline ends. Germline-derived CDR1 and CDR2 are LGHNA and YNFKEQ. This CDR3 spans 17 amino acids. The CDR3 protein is CASSRAARLRTDNEQFF. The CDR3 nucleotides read TGTGCCAGCAGCCGAGCCGCCAGACTCCGCACCGACAATGAGCAGTTCTTC.

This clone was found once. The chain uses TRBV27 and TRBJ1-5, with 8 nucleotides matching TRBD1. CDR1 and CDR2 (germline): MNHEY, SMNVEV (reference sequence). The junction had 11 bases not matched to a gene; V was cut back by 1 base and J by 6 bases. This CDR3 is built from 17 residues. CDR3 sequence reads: CASSLFSVRGQSQPQHF. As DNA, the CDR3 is TGTGCCAGCAGTTTATTCTCGGTCAGGGGGCAGAGTCAGCCCCAGCATTTT.

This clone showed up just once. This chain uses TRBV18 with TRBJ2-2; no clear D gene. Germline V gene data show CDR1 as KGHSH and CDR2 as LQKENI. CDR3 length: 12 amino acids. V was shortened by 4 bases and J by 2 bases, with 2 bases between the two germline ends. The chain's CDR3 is CASSRNTGELFF. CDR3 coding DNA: TGTGCCAGCTCACGAAACACCGGGGAGCTGTTTTTT.

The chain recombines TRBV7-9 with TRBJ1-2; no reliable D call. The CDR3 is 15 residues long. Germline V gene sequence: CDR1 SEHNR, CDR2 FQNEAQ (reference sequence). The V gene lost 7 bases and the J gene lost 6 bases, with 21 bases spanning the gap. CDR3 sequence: CASTKSPQATHGYTF. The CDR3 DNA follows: TGTGCCAGCACCAAATCCCCCCAGGCCACCCATGGCTACACCTTC.

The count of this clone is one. Here the CDR3 reads CASSQEWGAGELFF. CDR3 DNA sequence: TGTGCCAGCAGCCAAGAGTGGGGAGCCGGGGAGCTGTTTTTT. The chain uses TRBV14 and TRBJ2-2, with D tentatively TRBD2 (5 bases). CDR1 is SGHDN and CDR2 is FVKESK in the germline V gene. Trimming pared 0 bases from V and 6 bases from J, leaving 8 bases between. This CDR3 contains 14 residues.

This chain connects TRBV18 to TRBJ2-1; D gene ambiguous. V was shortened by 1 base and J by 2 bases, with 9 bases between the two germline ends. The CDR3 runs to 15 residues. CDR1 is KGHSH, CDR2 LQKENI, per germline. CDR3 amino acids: CASSPQGTTYNEQFF. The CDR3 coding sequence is TGTGCCAGCTCACCACAGGGAACCACCTACAATGAGCAGTTCTTC.

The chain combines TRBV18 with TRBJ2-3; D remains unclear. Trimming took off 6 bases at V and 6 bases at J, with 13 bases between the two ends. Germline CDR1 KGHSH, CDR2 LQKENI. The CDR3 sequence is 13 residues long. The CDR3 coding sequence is TGTGCCAGCTCCCTCACTCAGTGGGATACGCAGTATTTT. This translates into CASSLTQWDTQYF.

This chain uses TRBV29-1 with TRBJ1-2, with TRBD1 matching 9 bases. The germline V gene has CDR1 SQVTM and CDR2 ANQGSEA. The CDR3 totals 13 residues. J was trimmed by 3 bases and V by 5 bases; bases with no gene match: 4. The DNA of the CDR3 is TGCAGCGTTTGGGACAGGGTAGACTATGGCTACACCTTC. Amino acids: CSVWDRVDYGYTF.

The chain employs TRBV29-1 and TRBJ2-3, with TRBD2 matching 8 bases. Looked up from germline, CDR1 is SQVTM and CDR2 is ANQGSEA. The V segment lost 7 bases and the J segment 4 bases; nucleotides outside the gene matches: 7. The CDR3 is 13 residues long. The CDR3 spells CSGSGNVADTQYF. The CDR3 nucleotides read TGCAGCGGTAGCGGGAATGTGGCAGATACGCAGTATTTT.

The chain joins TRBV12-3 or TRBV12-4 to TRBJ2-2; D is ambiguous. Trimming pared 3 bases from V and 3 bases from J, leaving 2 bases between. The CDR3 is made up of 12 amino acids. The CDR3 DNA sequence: TGTGCCAGCAGTTTGGACACCGGGGAGCTGTTTTTT. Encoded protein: CASSLDTGELFF.

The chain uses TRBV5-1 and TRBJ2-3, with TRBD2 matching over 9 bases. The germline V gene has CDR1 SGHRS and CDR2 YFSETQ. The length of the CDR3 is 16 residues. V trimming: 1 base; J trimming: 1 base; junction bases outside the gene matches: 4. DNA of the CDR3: TGCGCCAGCAGCTTGTCGGCGGGGGGGGGCACAGATACGCAGTATTTT. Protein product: CASSLSAGGGTDTQYF. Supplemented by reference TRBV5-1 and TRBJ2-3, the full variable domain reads KAGVTQTPRYLIKTRGQQVTLSCSPISGHRSVSWYQQTPGQGLQFLFEYFSETQRNKGNFPGRFSGRQFSNSRSEMNVSTLELGDSALYLCASSLSAGGGTDTQYFGPGTRLTVL.

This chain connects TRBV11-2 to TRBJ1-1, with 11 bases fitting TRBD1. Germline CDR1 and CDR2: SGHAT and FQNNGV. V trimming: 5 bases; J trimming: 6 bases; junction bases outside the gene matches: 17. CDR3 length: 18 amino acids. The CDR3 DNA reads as TGTGCCAGCAGCCAAATGTCCCGGGACAGGGGGAGAGGGCCTGAAGCTTTCTTT. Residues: CASSQMSRDRGRGPEAFF.

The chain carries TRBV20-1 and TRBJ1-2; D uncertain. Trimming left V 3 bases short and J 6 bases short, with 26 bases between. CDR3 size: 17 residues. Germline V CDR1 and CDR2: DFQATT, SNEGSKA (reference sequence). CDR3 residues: CSASRGSTAHPRNGYTF. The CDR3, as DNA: TGCAGTGCTAGTAGAGGATCAACAGCTCATCCAAGGAATGGCTACACCTTC.

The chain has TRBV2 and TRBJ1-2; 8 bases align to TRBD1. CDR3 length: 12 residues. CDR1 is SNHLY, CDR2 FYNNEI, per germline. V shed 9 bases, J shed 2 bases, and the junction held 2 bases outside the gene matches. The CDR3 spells CARGQDNYGYTF. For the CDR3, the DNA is TGTGCCAGGGGACAGGACAACTATGGCTACACCTTC.

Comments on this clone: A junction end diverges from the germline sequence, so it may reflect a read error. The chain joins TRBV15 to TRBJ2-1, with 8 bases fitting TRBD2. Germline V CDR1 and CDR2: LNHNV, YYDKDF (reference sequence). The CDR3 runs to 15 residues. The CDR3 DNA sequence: TGTGCCACCAGAAGAGCGGGAGTGTCCTACAATGAGCAGTTCTTC. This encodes CATRRAGVSYNEQFF.

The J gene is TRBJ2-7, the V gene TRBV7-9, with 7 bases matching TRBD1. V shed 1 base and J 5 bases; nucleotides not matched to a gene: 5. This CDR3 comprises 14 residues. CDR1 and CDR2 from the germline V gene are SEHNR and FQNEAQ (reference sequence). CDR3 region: CASSLVGQAHEQYF. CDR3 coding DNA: TGTGCCAGCAGCTTAGTCGGACAGGCCCACGAGCAGTACTTC.

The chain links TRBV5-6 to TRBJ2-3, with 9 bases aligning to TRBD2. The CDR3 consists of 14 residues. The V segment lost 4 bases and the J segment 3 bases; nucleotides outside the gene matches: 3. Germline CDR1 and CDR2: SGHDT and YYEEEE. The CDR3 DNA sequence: TGTGCCAGCAGCCTTAGCGGGAGAACAGATACGCAGTATTTT. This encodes CASSLSGRTDTQYF. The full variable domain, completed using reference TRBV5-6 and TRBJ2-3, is DAGVTQSPTHLIKTRGQQVTLRCSPKSGHDTVSWYQQALGQGPQFIFQYYEEEERQRGNFPDRFSGHQFPNYSSELNVNALLLGDSALYLCASSLSGRTDTQYFGPGTRLTVL.